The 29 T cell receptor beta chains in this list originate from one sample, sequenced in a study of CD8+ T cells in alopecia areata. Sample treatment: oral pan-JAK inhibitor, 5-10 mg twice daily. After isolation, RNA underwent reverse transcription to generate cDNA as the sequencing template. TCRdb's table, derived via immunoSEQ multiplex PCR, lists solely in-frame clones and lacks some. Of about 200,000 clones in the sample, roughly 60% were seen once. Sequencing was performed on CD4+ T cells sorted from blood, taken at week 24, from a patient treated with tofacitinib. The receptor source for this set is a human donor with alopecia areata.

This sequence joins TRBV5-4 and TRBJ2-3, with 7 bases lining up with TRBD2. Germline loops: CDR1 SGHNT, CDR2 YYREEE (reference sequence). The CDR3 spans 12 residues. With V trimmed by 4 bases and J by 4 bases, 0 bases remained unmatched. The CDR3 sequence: CASSAGADTQYF. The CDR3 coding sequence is TGTGCCAGCAGCGCGGGGGCAGATACGCAGTATTTT.

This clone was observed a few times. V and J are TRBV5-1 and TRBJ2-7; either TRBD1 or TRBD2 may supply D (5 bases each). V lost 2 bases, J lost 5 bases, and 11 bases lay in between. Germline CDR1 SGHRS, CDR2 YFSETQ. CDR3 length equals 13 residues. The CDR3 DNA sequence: TGCGCCAGCAGCTTACGACTGGGGGACGAGCAGTACTTC. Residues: CASSLRLGDEQYF.

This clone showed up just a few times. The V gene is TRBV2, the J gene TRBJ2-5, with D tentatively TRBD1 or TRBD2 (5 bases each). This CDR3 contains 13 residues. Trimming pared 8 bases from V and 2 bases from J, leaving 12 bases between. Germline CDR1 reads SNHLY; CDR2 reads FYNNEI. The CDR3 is CASAWDEQETQYF. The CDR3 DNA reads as TGTGCCAGCGCATGGGACGAACAAGAGACCCAGTACTTC.

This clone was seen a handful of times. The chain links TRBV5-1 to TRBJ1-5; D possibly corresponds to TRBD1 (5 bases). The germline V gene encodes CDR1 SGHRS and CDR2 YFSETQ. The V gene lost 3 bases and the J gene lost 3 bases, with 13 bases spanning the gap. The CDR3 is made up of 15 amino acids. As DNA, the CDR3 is TGCGCCAGCAGCTATATCGGGGGATCCAATCAGCCCCAGCATTTT. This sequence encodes CASSYIGGSNQPQHF.

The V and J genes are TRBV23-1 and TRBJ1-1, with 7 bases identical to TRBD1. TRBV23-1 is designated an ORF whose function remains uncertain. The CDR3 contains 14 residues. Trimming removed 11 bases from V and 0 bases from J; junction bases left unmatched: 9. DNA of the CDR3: TGCGCCGGAACCCGGGGACAGATGAACACTGAAGCTTTCTTT. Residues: CAGTRGQMNTEAFF.

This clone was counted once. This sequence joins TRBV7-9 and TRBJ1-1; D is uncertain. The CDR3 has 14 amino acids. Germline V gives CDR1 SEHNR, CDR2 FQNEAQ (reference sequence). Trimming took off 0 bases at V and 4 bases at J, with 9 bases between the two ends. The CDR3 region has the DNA TGTGCCAGCAGCTTAGCCGGTGGCGGCACTGAAGCTTTCTTT. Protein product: CASSLAGGGTEAFF.

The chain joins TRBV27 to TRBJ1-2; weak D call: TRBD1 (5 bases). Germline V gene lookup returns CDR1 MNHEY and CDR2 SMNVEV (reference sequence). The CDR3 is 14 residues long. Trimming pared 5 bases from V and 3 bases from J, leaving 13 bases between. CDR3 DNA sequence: TGTGCCAGCAGTCCAGGGCAGACACACTATGGCTACACCTTC. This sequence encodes CASSPGQTHYGYTF.

The CDR3 nucleotides are TGCGCCAGCAGCCAAGGCGGAGCGGGGGACCTCACAGATACGCAGTATTTT. As protein: CASSQGGAGDLTDTQYF. The rearrangement links TRBV4-3 to TRBJ2-3, with 8 bases that match TRBD2. The germline CDR1 and CDR2 sequences are LGHNA and YSLEER. After removal of 1 base from V and 2 bases from J, the junction contained 8 bases not matched to a gene. The length of the CDR3 is 17 residues.

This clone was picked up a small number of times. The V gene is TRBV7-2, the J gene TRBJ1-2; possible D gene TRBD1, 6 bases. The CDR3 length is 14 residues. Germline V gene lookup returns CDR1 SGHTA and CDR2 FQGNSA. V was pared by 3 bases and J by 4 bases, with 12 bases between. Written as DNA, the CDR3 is TGTGCCAGCAGCTTTACGGTGGACAGCTATGGCTACACCTTC. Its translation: CASSFTVDSYGYTF.

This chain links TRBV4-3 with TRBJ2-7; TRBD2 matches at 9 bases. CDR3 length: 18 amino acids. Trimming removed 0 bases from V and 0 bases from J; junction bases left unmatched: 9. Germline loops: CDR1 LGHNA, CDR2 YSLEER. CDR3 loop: CASSQEWVSGGSSYEQYF. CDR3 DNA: TGCGCCAGCAGCCAAGAGTGGGTCAGCGGGGGGTCCTCCTACGAGCAGTACTTC.

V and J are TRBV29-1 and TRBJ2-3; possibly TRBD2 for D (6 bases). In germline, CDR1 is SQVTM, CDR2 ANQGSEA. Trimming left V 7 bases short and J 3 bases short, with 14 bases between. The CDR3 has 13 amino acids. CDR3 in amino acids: CSAAGRGTDTQYF. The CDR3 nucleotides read TGCAGCGCCGCGGGACGGGGTACAGATACGCAGTATTTT.

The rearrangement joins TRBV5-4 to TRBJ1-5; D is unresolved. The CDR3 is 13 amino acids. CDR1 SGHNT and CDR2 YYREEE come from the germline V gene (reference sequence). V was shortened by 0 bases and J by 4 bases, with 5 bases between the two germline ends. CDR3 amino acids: CASSLDANQPQHF. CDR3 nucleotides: TGTGCCAGCAGCTTGGACGCTAATCAGCCCCAGCATTTT.

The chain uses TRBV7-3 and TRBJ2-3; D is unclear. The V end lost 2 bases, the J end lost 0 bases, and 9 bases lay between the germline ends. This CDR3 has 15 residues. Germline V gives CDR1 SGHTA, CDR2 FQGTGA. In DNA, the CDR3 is TGTGCCAGCAGCTTACGGAAAGCTAGCACAGATACGCAGTATTTT. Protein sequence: CASSLRKASTDTQYF.

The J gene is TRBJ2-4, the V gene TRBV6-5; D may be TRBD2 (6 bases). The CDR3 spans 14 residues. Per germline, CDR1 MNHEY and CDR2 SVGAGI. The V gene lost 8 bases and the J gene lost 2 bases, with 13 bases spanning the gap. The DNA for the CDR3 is TGTGCCAGCCGGGGGTTGGGCACCAAAAACATTCAGTACTTC. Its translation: CASRGLGTKNIQYF.

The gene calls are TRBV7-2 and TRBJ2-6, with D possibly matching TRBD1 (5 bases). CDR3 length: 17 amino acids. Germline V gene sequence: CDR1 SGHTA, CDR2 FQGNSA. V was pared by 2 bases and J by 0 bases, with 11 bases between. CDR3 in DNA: TGTGCCAGCAGCTTACAGGGTCCCCGCTCTGGGGCCAACGTCCTGACTTTC. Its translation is CASSLQGPRSGANVLTF.

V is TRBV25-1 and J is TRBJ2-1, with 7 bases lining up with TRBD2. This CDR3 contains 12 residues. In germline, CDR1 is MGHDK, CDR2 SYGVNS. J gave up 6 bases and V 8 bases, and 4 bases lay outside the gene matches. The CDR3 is CASAGVSNEQFF. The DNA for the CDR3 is TGTGCCAGCGCGGGAGTATCCAATGAGCAGTTCTTC. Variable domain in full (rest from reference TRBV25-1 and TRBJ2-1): EADIYQTPRYLVIGTGKKITLECSQTMGHDKMYWYQQDPGMELHLIHYSYGVNSTEKGDLSSESTVSRIRTEHFPLTLESARPSHTSQYLCASAGVSNEQFFGPGTRLTVL.

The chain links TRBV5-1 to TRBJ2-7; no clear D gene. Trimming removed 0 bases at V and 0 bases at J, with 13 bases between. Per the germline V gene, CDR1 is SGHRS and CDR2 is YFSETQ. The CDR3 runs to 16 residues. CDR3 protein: CASSLAVLSNSYEQYF. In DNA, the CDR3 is TGCGCCAGCAGCTTGGCCGTGCTCAGTAACTCCTACGAGCAGTACTTC.

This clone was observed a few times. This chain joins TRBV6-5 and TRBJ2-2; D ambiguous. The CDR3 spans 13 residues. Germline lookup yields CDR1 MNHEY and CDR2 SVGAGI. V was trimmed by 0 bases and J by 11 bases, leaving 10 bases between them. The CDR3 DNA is TGTGCCAGCAGTTACTCGTCCGGCCTAGAGCTGTTTTTT. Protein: CASSYSSGLELFF.

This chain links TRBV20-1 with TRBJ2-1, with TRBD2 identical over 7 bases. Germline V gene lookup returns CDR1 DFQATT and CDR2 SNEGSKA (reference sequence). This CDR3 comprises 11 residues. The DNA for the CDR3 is TGCAGGTGTAGCGGGCCTCGCGAGCAGTTCTTC. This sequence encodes CRCSGPREQFF.

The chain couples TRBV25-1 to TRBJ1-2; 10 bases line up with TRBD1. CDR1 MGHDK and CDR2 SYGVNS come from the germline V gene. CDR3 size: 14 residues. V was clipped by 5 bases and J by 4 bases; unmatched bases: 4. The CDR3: CASSWTGGPYGYTF. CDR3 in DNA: TGTGCCAGCAGTTGGACAGGGGGACCCTATGGCTACACCTTC.

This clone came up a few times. This chain's CDR3 is CASSLLDASEAFF. CDR3 nucleotides: TGTGCCAGCAGCTTGTTGGACGCCTCTGAAGCTTTCTTT. The V gene is TRBV11-2, the J gene TRBJ1-1; D is uncertain. Trimming took off 3 bases at V and 6 bases at J, with 11 bases between the two ends. Germline CDR1 and CDR2: SGHAT and FQNNGV. This CDR3 is built from 13 residues. Combining the CDR3 with reference TRBV11-2 and TRBJ1-1 gives the whole variable domain EAGVAQSPRYKIIEKRQSVAFWCNPISGHATLYWYQQILGQGPKLLIQFQNNGVVDDSQLPKDRFSAERLKGVDSTLKIQPAKLEDSAVYLCASSLLDASEAFFGQGTRLTVV.

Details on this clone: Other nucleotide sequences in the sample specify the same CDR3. The CDR3 bases are TGTGCCAGCACGCGGGGGGACACCGGGGAGCTGTTTTTT. Translated, it gives CASTRGDTGELFF. This chain uses TRBV6-5 with TRBJ2-2, with TRBD2 identical over 8 bases. CDR1 is MNHEY and CDR2 is SVGAGI in the germline V gene. The CDR3 is 13 residues long. Losses at the gene ends were 7 bases for V and 3 bases for J; bases not matched to a gene: 1.

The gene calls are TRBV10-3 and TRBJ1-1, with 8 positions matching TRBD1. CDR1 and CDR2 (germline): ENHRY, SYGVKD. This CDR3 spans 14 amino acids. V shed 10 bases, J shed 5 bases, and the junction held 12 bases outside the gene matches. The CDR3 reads CATQWGQVGTEAFF. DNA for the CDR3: TGTGCCACACAATGGGGACAGGTCGGGACTGAAGCTTTCTTT.

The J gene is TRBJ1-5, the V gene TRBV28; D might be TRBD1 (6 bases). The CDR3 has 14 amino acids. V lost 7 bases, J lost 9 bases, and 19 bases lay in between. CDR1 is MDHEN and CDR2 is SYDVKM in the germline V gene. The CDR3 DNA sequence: TGTGCCAGCACCCTCAATGGGGGCCGGGGGCCCCAGCATTTT. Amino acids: CASTLNGGRGPQHF.

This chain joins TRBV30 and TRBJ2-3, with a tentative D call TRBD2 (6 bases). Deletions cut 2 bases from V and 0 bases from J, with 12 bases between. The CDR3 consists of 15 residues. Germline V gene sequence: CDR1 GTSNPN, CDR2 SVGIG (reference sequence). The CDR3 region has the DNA TGTGCCTGGAGTAACGGGAGAGGGAGCACAGATACGCAGTATTTT. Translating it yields CAWSNGRGSTDTQYF.

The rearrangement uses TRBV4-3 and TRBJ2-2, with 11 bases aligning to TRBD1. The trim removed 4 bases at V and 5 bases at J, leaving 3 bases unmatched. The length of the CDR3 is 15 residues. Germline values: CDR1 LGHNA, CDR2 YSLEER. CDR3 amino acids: CASSLGQGATGELFF. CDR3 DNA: TGCGCCAGCAGCCTCGGACAGGGGGCGACCGGGGAGCTGTTTTTT.

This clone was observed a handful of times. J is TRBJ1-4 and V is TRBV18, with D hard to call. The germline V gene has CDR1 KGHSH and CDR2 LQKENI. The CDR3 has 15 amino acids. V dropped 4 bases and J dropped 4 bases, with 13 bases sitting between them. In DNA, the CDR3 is TGTGCCAGCTCACGACCGGGTGGCCTTAATGAAAAACTGTTTTTT. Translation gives CASSRPGGLNEKLFF. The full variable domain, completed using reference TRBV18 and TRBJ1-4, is NAGVMQNPRHLVRRRGQEARLRCSPMKGHSHVYWYRQLPEEGLKFMVYLQKENIIDESGMPKERFSAEFPKEGPSILRIQQVVRGDSAAYFCASSRPGGLNEKLFFGSGTQLSVL.

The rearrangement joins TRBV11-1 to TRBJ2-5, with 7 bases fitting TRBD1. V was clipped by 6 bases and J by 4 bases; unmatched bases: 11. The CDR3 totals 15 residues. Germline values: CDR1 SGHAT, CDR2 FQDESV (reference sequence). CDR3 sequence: CASRKTGSIRETQYF. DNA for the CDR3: TGTGCCAGCAGAAAGACAGGGTCCATTAGAGAGACCCAGTACTTC.

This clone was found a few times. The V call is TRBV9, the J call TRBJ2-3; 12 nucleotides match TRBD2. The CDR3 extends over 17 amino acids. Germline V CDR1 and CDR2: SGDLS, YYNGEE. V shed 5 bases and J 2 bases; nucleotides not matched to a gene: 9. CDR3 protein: CASSATSGRDATDTQYF. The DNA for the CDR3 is TGTGCCAGCAGTGCGACTAGCGGGAGAGATGCCACAGATACGCAGTATTTT.